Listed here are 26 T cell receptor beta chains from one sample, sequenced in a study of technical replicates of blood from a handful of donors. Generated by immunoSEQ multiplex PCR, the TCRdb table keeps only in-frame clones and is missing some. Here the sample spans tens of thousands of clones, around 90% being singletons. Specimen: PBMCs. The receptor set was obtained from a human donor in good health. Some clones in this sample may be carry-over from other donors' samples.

DNA of the CDR3: TGTGCCAGCAGTTCAGCAGGGGGCGATTATAATTCACCCCTCCACTTT. Encoded protein: CASSSAGGDYNSPLHF. The chain is built from TRBV27 and TRBJ1-6; TRBD1 agrees at 8 bases. CDR1 MNHEY and CDR2 SMNVEV come from the germline V gene (reference sequence). The CDR3 extends over 16 amino acids. Trimming cost V 4 bases and J 4 bases; bases outside gene matches: 6.

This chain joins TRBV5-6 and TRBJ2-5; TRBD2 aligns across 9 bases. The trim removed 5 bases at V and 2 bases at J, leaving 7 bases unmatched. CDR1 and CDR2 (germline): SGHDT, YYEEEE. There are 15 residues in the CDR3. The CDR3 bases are TGTGCCAGCAGTCTTAGCGGGAGCCCACAAGAGACCCAGTACTTC. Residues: CASSLSGSPQETQYF.

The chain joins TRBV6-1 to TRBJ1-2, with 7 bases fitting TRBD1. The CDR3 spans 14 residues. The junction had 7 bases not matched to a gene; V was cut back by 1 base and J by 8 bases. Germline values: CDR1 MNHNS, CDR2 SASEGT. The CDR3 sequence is CASSEGSTGIGYTF. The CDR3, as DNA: TGTGCCAGCAGTGAAGGGTCGACAGGGATCGGCTACACCTTC.

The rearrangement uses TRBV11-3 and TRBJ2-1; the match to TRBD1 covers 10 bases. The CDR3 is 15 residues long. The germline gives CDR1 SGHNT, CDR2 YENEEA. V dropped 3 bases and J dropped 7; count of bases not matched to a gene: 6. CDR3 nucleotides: TGTGCCAGCAGCTTGGGACAGGGGAATAGGAATGAGCAGTTCTTC. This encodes CASSLGQGNRNEQFF.

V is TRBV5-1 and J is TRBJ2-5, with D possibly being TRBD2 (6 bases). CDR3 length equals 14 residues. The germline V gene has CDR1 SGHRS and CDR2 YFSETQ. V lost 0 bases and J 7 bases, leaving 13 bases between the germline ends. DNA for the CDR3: TGCGCCAGCAGCTTGGGTCCCGCCGGGGGGACCCAGTACTTC. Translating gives CASSLGPAGGTQYF. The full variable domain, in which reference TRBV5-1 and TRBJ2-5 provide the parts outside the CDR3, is KAGVTQTPRYLIKTRGQQVTLSCSPISGHRSVSWYQQTPGQGLQFLFEYFSETQRNKGNFPGRFSGRQFSNSRSEMNVSTLELGDSALYLCASSLGPAGGTQYFGPGTRLLVL.

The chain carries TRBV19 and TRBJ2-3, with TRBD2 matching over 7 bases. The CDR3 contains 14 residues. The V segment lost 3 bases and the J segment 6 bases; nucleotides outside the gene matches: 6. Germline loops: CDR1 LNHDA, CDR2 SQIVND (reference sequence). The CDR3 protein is CASSIAGRWDTQYF. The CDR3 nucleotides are TGTGCCAGTAGTATTGCCGGGAGGTGGGATACGCAGTATTTT.

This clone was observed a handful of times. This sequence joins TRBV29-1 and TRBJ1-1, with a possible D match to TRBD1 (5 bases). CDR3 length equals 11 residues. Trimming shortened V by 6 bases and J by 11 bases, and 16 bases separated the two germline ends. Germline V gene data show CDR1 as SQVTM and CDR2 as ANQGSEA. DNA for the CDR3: TGCAGCGTGTCCGAAATGGCAGGGGCTTTCTTT. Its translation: CSVSEMAGAFF.

CDR3 sequence (DNA): TGTGCCAGCTCACAGGGGATCTACGAGCAGTACTTC. This gives the protein CASSQGIYEQYF. The gene calls are TRBV18 and TRBJ2-7; TRBD1 might be the D (5 bases). The V and J ends lost 4 bases and 3 bases respectively, with 7 bases between them. CDR3 length equals 12 residues. Germline V gene data show CDR1 as KGHSH and CDR2 as LQKENI.

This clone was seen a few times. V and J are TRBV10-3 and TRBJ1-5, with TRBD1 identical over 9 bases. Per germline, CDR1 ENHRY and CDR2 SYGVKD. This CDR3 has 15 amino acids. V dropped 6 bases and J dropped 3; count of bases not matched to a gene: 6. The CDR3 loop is CAISGTGSSNQPQHF. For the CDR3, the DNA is TGTGCCATCAGCGGGACAGGGAGTTCCAATCAGCCCCAGCATTTT.

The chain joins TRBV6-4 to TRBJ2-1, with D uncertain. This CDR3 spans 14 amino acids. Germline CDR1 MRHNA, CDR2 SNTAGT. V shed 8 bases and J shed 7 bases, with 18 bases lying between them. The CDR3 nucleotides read TGTGCCAGCTCCCCTCAGCCTGACTTAAATGAGCAGTTCTTC. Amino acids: CASSPQPDLNEQFF.

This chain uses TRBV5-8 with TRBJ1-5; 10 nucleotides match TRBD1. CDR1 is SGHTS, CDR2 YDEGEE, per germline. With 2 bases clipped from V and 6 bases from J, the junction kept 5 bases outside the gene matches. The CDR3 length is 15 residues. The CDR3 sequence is CASSLADRGLQPQHF. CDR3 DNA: TGTGCCAGCAGCTTAGCCGACAGGGGGCTTCAGCCCCAGCATTTT. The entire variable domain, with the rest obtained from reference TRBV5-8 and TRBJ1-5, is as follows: EAGVTQSPTHLIKTRGQQATLRCSPISGHTSVYWYQQALGLGLQFLLWYDEGEERNRGNFPPRFSGRQFPNYSSELNVNALELEDSALYLCASSLADRGLQPQHFGDGTRLSIL.

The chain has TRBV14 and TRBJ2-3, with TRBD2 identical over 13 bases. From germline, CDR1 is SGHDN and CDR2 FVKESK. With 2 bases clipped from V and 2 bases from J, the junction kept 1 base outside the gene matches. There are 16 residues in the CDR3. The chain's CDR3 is CASSQTSGRATDTQYF. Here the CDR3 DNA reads TGTGCCAGCAGCCAAACTAGCGGGAGGGCCACAGATACGCAGTATTTT.

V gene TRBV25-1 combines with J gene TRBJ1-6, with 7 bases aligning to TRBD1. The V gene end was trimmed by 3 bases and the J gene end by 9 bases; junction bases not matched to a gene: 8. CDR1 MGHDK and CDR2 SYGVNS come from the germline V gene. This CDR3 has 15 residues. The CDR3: CASSEDNPGGSPLHF. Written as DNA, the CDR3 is TGTGCCAGCAGTGAGGACAACCCAGGGGGTTCACCCCTCCACTTT. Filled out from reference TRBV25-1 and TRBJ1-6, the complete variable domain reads EADIYQTPRYLVIGTGKKITLECSQTMGHDKMYWYQQDPGMELHLIHYSYGVNSTEKGDLSSESTVSRIRTEHFPLTLESARPSHTSQYLCASSEDNPGGSPLHFGNGTRLTVT.

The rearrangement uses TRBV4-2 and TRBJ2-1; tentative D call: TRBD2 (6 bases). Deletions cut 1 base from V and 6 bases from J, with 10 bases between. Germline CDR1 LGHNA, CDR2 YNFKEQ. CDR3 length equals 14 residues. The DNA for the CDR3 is TGTGCCAGCAGCCAAGGGACGGAGGGCAATGAGCAGTTCTTC. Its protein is CASSQGTEGNEQFF.

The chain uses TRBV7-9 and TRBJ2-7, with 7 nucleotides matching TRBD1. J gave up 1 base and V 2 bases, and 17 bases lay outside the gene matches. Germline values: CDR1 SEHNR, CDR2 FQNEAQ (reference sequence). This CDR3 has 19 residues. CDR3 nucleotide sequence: TGTGCCAGCAGCTTAAGTCCGGATCTCTCTCCCAGGGGGTCCTACGAGCAGTACTTC. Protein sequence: CASSLSPDLSPRGSYEQYF.

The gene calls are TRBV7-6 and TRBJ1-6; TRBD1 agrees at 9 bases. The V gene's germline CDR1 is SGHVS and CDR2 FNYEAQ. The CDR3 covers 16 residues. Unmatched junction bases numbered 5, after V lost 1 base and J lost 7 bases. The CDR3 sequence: CASSLVGTGNNSPLHF. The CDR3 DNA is TGTGCCAGCAGCTTAGTTGGGACAGGGAACAATTCACCCCTCCACTTT. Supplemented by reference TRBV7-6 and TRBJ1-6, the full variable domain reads GAGVSQSPRYKVTKRGQDVALRCDPISGHVSLYWYRQALGQGPEFLTYFNYEAQQDKSGLPNDRFSAERPEGSISTLTIQRTEQRDSAMYRCASSLVGTGNNSPLHFGNGTRLTVT.

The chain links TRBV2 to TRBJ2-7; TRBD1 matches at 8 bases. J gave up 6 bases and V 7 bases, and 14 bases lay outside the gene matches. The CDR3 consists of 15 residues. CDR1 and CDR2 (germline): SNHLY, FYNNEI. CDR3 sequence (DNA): TGTGCCAGCATTAGGACAGGGACTCTCCCCGGCGAGCAGTACTTC. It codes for CASIRTGTLPGEQYF.

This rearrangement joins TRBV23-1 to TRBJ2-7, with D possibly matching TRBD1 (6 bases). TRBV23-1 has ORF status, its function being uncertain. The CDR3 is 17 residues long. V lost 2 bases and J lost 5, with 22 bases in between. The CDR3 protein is CASSQPLKWGLADEQYF. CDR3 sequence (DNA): TGCGCCAGCAGTCAACCCCTCAAGTGGGGGCTCGCGGACGAGCAGTACTTC.

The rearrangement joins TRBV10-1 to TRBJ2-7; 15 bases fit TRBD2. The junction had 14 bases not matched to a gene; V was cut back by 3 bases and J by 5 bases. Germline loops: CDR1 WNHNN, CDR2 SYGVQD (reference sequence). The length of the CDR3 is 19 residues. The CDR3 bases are TGCGCCAGCAGTGACGCCCCCCCGGGACTAGCGGGGGGCCGGGACGAGCAGTACTTC. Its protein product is CASSDAPPGLAGGRDEQYF.

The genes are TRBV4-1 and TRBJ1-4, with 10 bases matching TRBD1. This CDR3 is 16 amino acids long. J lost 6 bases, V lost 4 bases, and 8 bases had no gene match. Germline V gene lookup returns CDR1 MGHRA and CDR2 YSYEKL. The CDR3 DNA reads TGCGCCAGCAGCCTGACCCCAGGACAGGGGGATGAAAAACTGTTTTTT. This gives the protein CASSLTPGQGDEKLFF.

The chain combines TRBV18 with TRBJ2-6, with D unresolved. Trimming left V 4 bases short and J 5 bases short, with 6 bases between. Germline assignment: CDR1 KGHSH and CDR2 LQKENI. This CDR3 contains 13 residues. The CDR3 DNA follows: TGTGCCAGCTCACAAAGCCGGGCCAACGTCCTGACTTTC. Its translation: CASSQSRANVLTF.

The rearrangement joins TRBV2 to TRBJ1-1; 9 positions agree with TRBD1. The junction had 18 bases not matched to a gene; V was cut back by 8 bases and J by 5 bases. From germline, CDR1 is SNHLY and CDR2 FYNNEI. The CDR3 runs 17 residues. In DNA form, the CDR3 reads TGTGCCAGCCGACAATCCCGGGACAGGGAGGGTTGGACTGAAGCTTTCTTT. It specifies CASRQSRDREGWTEAFF.

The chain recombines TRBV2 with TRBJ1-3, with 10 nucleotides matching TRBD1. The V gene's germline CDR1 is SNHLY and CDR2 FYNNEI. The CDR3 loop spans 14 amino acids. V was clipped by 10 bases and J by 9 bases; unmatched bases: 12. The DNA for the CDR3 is TGTGCCACCACAGTGGTACGACAGGGGGCCACCATATATTTT. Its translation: CATTVVRQGATIYF.

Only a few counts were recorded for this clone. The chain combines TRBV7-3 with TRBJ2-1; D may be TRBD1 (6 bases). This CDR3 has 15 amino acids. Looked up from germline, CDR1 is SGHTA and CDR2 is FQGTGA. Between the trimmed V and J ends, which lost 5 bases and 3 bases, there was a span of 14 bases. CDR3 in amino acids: CASSPPGVGYNEQFF. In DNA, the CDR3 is TGTGCCAGCAGCCCACCAGGGGTGGGCTACAATGAGCAGTTCTTC.

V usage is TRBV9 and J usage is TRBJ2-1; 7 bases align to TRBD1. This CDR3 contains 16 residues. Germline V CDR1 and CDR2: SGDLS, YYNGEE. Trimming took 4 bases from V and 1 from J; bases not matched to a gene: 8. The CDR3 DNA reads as TGTGCCAGCAGCCCCAGGACAGGTCCATCCTACAATGAGCAGTTCTTC. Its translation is CASSPRTGPSYNEQFF.

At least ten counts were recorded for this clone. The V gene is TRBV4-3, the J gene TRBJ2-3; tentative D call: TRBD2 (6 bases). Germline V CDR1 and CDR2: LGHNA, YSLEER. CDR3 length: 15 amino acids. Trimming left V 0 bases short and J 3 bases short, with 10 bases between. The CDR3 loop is CASSQEGRETDTQYF. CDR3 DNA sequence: TGCGCCAGCAGCCAAGAGGGACGGGAGACAGATACGCAGTATTTT.